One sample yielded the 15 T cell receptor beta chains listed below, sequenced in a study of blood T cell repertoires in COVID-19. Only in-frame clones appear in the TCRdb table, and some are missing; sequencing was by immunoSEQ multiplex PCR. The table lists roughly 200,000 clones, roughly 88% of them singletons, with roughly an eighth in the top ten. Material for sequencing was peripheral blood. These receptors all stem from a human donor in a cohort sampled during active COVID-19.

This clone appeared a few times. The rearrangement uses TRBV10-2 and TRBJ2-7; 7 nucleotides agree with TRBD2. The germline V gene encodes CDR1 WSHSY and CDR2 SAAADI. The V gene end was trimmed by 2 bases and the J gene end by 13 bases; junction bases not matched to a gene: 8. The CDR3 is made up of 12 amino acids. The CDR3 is CASSEGRGTFYF. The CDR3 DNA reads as TGCGCCAGCAGTGAGGGGAGGGGAACCTTTTACTTC.

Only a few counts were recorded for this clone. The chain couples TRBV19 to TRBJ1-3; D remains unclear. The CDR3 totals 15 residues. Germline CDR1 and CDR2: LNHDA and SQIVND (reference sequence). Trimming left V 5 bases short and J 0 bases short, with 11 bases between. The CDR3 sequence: CASSPSHYSGNTIYF. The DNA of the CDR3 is TGTGCCAGTAGTCCATCACACTACTCTGGAAACACCATATATTTT.

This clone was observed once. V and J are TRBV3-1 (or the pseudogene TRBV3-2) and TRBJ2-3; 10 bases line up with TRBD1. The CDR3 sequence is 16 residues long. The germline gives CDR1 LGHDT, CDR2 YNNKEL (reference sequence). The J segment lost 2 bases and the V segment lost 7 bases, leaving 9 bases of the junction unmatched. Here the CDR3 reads CASIGGQGLPTDTQYF. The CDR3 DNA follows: TGTGCCAGCATCGGGGGACAGGGGCTCCCCACAGATACGCAGTATTTT.

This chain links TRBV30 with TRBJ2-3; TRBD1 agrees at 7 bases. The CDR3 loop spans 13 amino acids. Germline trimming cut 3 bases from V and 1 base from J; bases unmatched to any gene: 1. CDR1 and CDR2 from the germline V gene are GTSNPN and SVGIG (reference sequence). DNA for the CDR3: TGTGCCTGGAGACAGGGGCGCACAGATACGCAGTATTTT. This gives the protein CAWRQGRTDTQYF. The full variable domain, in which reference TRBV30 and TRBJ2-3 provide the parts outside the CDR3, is SQTIHQWPATLVQPVGSPLSLECTVEGTSNPNLYWYRQAAGRGLQLLFYSVGIGQISSEVPQNLSASRPQDRQFILSSKKLLLSDSGFYLCAWRQGRTDTQYFGPGTRLTVL.

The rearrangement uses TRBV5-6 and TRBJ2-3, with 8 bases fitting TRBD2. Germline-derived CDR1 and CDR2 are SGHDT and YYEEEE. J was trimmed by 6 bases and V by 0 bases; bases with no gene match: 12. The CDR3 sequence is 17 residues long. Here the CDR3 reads CASSLGMGLGRLDTQYF. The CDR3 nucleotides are TGTGCCAGCAGCTTGGGGATGGGACTAGGAAGGTTGGATACGCAGTATTTT. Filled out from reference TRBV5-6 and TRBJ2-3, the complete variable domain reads DAGVTQSPTHLIKTRGQQVTLRCSPKSGHDTVSWYQQALGQGPQFIFQYYEEEERQRGNFPDRFSGHQFPNYSSELNVNALLLGDSALYLCASSLGMGLGRLDTQYFGPGTRLTVL.

In DNA, the CDR3 is TGTGCCAGCAGTTTATTGCGGGTCTCAAGTGATCAGCCCCAGCATTTT. This gives the protein CASSLLRVSSDQPQHF. The chain uses TRBV28 and TRBJ1-5, with D uncertain. The CDR3 spans 16 residues. The V gene lost 1 base and the J gene lost 5 bases, with 15 bases spanning the gap. Germline V gene lookup returns CDR1 MDHEN and CDR2 SYDVKM.

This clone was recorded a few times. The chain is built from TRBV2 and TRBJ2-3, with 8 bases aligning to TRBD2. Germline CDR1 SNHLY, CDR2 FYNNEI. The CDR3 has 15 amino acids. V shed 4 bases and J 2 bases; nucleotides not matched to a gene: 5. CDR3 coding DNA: TGTGCCAGCAGTGGACTAGCGCGGTCCACAGATACGCAGTATTTT. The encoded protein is CASSGLARSTDTQYF. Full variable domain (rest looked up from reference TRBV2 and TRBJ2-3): EPEVTQTPSHQVTQMGQEVILRCVPISNHLYFYWYRQILGQKVEFLVSFYNNEISEKSEIFDDQFSVERPDGSNFTLKIRSTKLEDSAMYFCASSGLARSTDTQYFGPGTRLTVL.

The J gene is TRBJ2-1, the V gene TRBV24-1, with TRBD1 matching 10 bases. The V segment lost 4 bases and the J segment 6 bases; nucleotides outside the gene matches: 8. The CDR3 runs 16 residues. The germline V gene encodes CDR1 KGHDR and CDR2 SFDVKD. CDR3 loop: CATSDFGDRGSNEQFF. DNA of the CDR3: TGTGCCACCAGTGACTTTGGGGACAGGGGAAGCAATGAGCAGTTCTTC.

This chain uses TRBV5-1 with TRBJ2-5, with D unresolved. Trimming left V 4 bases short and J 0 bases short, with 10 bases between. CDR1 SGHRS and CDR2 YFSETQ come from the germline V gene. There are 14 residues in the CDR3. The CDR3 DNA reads TGCGCCAGCAGCGGAAAAGACTACCAAGAGACCCAGTACTTC. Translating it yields CASSGKDYQETQYF.

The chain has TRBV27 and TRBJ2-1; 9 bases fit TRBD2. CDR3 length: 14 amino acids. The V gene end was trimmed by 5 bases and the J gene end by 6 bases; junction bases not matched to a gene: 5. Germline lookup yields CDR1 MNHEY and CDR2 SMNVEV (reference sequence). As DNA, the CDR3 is TGTGCCAGCAGTAGCGGGAGGCCCCGCAATGAGCAGTTCTTC. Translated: CASSSGRPRNEQFF.

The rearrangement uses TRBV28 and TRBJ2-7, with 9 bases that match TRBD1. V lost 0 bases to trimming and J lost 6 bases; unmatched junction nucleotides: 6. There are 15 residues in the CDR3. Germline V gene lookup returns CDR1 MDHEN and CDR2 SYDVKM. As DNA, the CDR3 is TGTGCCAGCAGTTTATGGCAAGGACAGGGGTTCGAGCAGTACTTC. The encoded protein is CASSLWQGQGFEQYF.

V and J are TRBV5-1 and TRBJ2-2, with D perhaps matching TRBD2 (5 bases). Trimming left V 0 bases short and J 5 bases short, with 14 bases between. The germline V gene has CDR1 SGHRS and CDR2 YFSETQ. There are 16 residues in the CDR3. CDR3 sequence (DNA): TGCGCCAGCAGCTTGGCCGAATGGAGGCAAACCGGGGAGCTGTTTTTT. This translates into CASSLAEWRQTGELFF.

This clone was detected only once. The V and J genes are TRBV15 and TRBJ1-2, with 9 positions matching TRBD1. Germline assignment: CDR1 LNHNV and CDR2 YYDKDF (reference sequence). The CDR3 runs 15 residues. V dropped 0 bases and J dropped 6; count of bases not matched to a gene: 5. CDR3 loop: CATSRDRQGDHGYTF. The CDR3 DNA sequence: TGTGCCACCAGCAGAGACCGACAGGGGGACCATGGCTACACCTTC.

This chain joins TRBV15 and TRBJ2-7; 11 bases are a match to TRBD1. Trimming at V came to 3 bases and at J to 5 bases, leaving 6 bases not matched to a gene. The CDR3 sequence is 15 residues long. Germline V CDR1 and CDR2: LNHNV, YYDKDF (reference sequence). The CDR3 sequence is CATSRLGTGGDEQYF. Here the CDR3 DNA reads TGTGCCACCAGCAGGCTCGGGACAGGGGGTGACGAGCAGTACTTC.

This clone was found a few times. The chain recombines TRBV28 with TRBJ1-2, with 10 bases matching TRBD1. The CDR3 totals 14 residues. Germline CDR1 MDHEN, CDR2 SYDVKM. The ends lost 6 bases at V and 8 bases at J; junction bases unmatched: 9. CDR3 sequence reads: CASSRTGGPQGYTF. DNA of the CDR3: TGTGCCAGCAGCCGGACAGGGGGGCCTCAGGGCTACACCTTC.